The subject of this entry is one TCR beta chain. Its antigen is still unknown. The data originate from a study of post-analysis software for immune sequencing data. Germline CDR1 and CDR2: ENHRY and SYGVKD. CDR3 size: 14 residues. V lost 6 bases and J 4 bases, leaving 16 bases between the germline ends. Regarding the study as a whole: Patients carried a handful of TRBV segments more frequently than controls did, and TRBV5-6, TRBV5-1 and TRBV20-1 were among them.

Included in the TCR beta cDNA libraries were unique molecular identifiers. TCRdb reprocessed the PCR reads via MiXCR and lists one record per CDR3 protein. Of hundreds of thousands of distinct CDR3 sequences listed, roughly 27% are singletons. Sequenced material: blood. This clonotype originated in a girl aged 5-17 years with multiple sclerosis. The chain uses TRBV10-3 and TRBJ2-7, with D possibly TRBD2 on 6 matching bases. CDR3 DNA: TGTGCCATCAGCGGGGACGGCGGGGTTTACGAGCAGTACTTC. Residues: CAISGDGGVYEQYF.